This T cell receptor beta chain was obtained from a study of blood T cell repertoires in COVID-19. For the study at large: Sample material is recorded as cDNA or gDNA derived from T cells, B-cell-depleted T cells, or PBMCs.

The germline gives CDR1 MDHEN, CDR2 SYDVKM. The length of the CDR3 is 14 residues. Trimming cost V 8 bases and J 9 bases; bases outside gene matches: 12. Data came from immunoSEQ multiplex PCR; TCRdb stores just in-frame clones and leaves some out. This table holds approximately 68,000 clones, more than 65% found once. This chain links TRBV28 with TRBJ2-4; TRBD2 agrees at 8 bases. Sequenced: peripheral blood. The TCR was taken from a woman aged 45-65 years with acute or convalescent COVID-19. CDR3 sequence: CASSKGTSRAIQYF. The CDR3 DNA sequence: TGTGCCAGCTCCAAGGGGACTAGTCGGGCCATTCAGTACTTC.